This is a list of T cell receptor beta chains from one sample in a study of blood T cell repertoires in COVID-19. TCRdb's copy holds only in-frame clones and misses some; the assay was immunoSEQ multiplex PCR. This sample has about 21,000 clones, with less than 85% found just once. Source material: peripheral blood. The receptors here all came from a man aged 80 or over with acute or convalescent COVID-19. Both conserved end residues are part of each CDR3. Fields, in order: V gene, D gene, clone size, J gene, CDR3 protein, CDR3 DNA. D genes are given only for firm matches. Part of the rows lack a size; the others show once, few, many or a class for expanded clones.

>TRBV7-9|TRBD2|NA|TRBJ2-5
CASSLAGGRETQYF
TGTGCCAGCAGCTTAGCGGGAGGGAGAGAGACCCAGTACTTC
>TRBV7-6|TRBD2|NA|TRBJ2-3
CASSLGTSGPTDTQYF
TGTGCCAGCAGCTTAGGGACTAGCGGTCCCACAGATACGCAGTATTTT
>TRBV5-1|NA|NA|TRBJ1-3
CASSLAGSSGNTIYF
TGCGCCAGCAGCTTGGCAGGGTCCTCTGGAAACACCATATATTTT
>TRBV11-3|NA|NA|TRBJ2-1
CASSLRGSGGNEQFF
TGTGCCAGCAGCCTTCGGGGGAGTGGAGGCAATGAGCAGTTCTTC
>TRBV5-6|TRBD1|NA|TRBJ2-2
CASSFWDRNTGELFF
TGTGCCAGCAGCTTTTGGGACAGGAACACCGGGGAGCTGTTTTTT
>TRBV7-3|TRBD2|NA|TRBJ2-5
CASSLTGASGREQETQYF
TGTGCCAGCAGCTTAACTGGGGCTAGCGGGAGGGAACAAGAGACCCAGTACTTC
>TRBV5-1|TRBD2|NA|TRBJ2-5
CASSLPSGRQETQYF
TGCGCCAGCAGCTTACCTAGCGGGAGGCAAGAGACCCAGTACTTC
>TRBV10-2|TRBD1|NA|TRBJ2-2
CASGDGTGGTGELFF
TGCGCCAGCGGGGACGGGACAGGTGGGACCGGGGAGCTGTTTTTT
>TRBV19|TRBD1|once|TRBJ2-1
CASSGRQGYYNEQFF
TGTGCCAGTAGTGGACGACAGGGGTACTACAATGAGCAGTTCTTC
>TRBV18|NA|once|TRBJ1-1
CASSPRSAGGENTEAFF
TGTGCCAGCTCACCCCGTTCCGCGGGCGGAGAGAACACTGAAGCTTTCTTT
>TRBV28|NA|NA|TRBJ1-4
CASSSGGDNEKLFF
TGTGCCAGCAGCAGCGGTGGGGATAATGAAAAACTGTTTTTT
>TRBV2|TRBD1|NA|TRBJ1-1
CASSSRQGVSAGAFF
TGTGCCAGCAGTTCGCGACAGGGGGTCTCAGCGGGAGCTTTCTTT
>TRBV24-1|NA|NA|TRBJ1-2
CATSDSYTGYTF
TGTGCCACCAGTGATTCCTATACGGGCTACACCTTC
>TRBV6-4|NA|few|TRBJ2-7
CASRCGVRDLAYEQYF
TGTGCCAGCAGGTGTGGTGTGAGGGACTTAGCCTACGAGCAGTACTTC
>TRBV27|TRBD1|NA|TRBJ2-3
CASSAMGTGVRTDTQYF
TGTGCCAGCAGTGCCATGGGGACAGGGGTCCGCACAGATACGCAGTATTTT
>TRBV30|TRBD1|NA|TRBJ1-4
CAWSVQGAYEKLFF
TGTGCCTGGAGTGTACAGGGGGCTTATGAAAAACTGTTTTTT
>TRBV30|NA|NA|TRBJ1-3
CAYQGGPGNTIYF
TGTGCCTACCAGGGTGGGCCTGGAAACACCATATATTTT
>TRBV6-2/TRBV6-3|TRBD1|NA|TRBJ2-7
CASSHRDRSPYEQYF
TGTGCCAGCAGTCACCGGGACAGGTCCCCCTACGAGCAGTACTTC
>TRBV7-9|NA|NA|TRBJ1-4
CASSLAGPGKLFF
TGTGCCAGCAGCTTAGCAGGGCCGGGGAAACTGTTTTTT
>TRBV7-8|NA|NA|TRBJ2-7
CASSLRDRNYEQYF
TGTGCCAGCAGCTTAAGAGACAGGAACTACGAGCAGTACTTC
>TRBV11-2|NA|NA|TRBJ1-1
CASSLVQYTEAFF
TGTGCCAGCAGCTTAGTCCAGTACACTGAAGCTTTCTTT
>TRBV18|TRBD1|NA|TRBJ1-5
CASSGTGIRGNQPQHF
TGTGCCAGCTCAGGGACAGGGATTCGAGGCAATCAGCCCCAGCATTTT
>TRBV6-2/TRBV6-3|NA|once|TRBJ1-1
CASSSKQGSGSTEAFF
TGTGCCAGCAGCTCTAAGCAGGGGTCAGGCTCCACTGAAGCTTTCTTT
>TRBV5-1|TRBD1|NA|TRBJ1-2
CASSKRRQGANYGYTF
TGCGCCAGCAGCAAGAGGAGACAGGGCGCAAACTATGGCTACACCTTC
>TRBV12-5|NA|NA|TRBJ1-2
CASGLEVGASYYGYTF
TGTGCTAGTGGTTTAGAAGTTGGGGCGAGTTACTATGGCTACACCTTC
>TRBV5-8|NA|NA|TRBJ2-1
CASSLSDTRSLFNEQFF
TGTGCCAGCAGCTTGTCTGATACTAGATCCCTTTTCAATGAGCAGTTCTTC